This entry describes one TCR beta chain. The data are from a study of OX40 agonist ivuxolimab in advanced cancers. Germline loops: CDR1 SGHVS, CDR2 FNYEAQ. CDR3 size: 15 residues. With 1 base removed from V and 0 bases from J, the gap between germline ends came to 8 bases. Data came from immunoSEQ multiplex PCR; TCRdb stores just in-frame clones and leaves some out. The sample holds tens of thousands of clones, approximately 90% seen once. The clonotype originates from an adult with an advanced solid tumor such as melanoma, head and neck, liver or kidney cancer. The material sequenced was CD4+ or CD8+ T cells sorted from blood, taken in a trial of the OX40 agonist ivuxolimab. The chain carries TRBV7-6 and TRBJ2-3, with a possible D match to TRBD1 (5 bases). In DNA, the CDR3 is TGTGCCAGCAGCTTAGGGGGCATTAGCACAGATACGCAGTATTTT. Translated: CASSLGGISTDTQYF.